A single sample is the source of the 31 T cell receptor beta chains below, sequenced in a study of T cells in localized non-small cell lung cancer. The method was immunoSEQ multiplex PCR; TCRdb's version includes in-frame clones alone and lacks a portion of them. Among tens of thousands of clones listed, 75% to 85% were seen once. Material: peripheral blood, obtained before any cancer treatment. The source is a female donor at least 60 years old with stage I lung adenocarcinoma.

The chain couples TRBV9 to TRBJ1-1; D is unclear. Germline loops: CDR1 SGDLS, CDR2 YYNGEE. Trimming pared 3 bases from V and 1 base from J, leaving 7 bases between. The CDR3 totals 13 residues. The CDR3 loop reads CASSGRQNTEAFF. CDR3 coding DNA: TGTGCCAGCAGCGGCCGACAGAACACTGAAGCTTTCTTT.

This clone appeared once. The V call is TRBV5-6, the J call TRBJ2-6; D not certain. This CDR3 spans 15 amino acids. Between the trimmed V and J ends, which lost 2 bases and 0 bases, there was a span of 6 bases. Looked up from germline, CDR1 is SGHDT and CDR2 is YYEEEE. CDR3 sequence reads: CASSLVFSGANVLTF. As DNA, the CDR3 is TGTGCCAGCAGCTTAGTGTTCTCTGGGGCCAACGTCCTGACTTTC.

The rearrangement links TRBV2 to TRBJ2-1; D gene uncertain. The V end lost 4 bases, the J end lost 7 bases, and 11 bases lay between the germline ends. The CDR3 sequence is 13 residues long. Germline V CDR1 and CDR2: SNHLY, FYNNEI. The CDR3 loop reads CASSVTAGNEQFF. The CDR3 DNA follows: TGTGCCAGCAGTGTAACAGCCGGGAATGAGCAGTTCTTC.

Written as DNA, the CDR3 is TGTGCCAGTAGGGACACGGCTTATAGCAATCAGCCCCAGCATTTT. Translated: CASRDTAYSNQPQHF. V usage is TRBV19 and J usage is TRBJ1-5; a weak D match, TRBD1 (5 bases). Germline assignment: CDR1 LNHDA and CDR2 SQIVND (reference sequence). The CDR3 is 15 amino acids. The V gene lost 6 bases and the J gene lost 0 bases, with 12 bases spanning the gap. Drawing the rest from reference TRBV19 and TRBJ1-5, the complete variable domain is DGGITQSPKYLFRKEGQNVTLSCEQNLNHDAMYWYRQDPGQGLRLIYYSQIVNDFQKGDIAEGYSVSREKKESFPLTVTSAQKNPTAFYLCASRDTAYSNQPQHFGDGTRLSIL.

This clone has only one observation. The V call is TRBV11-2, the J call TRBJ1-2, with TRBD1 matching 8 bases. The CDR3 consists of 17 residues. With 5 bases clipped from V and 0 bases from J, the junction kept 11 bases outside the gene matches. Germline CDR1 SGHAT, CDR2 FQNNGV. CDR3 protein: CASSHTRTGPPNYGYTF. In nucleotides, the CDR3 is TGTGCCAGCAGCCACACAAGGACAGGGCCGCCTAACTATGGCTACACCTTC.

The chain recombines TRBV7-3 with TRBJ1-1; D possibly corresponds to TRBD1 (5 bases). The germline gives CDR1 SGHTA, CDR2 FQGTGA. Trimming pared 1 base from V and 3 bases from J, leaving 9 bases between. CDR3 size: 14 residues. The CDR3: CASSLRWGDTEAFF. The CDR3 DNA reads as TGTGCCAGCAGCTTAAGGTGGGGCGACACTGAAGCTTTCTTT.

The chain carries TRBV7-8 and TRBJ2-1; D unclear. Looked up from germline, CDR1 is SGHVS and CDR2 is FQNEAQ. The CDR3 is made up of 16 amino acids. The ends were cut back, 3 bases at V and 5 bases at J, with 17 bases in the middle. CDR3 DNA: TGTGCCAGCAGCTTGCTACGTCCCGATATAAACAATGAGCAGTTCTTC. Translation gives CASSLLRPDINNEQFF.

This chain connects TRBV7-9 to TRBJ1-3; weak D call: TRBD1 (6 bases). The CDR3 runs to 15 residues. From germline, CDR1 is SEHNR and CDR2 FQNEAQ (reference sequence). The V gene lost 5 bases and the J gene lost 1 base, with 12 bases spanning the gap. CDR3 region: CASSHYRASGNTIYF. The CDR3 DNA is TGTGCCAGCAGCCATTACAGGGCATCTGGAAACACCATATATTTT. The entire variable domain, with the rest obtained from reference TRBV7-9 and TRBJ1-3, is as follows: DTGVSQNPRHKITKRGQNVTFRCDPISEHNRLYWYRQTLGQGPEFLTYFQNEAQLEKSRLLSDRFSAERPKGSFSTLEIQRTEQGDSAMYLCASSHYRASGNTIYFGEGSWLTVV.

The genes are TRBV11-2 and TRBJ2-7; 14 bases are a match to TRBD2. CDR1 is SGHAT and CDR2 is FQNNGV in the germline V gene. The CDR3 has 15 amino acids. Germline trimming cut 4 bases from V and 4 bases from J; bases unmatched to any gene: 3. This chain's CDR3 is CASSYGTSGSYEQYF. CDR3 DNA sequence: TGTGCCAGCAGCTACGGGACTAGCGGGAGTTACGAGCAGTACTTC.

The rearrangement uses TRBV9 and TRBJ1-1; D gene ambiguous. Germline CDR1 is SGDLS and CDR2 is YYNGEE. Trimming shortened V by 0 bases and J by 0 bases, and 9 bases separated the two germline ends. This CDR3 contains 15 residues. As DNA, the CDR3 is TGTGCCAGCAGCGTAGACTTCACAGTGAACACTGAAGCTTTCTTT. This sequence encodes CASSVDFTVNTEAFF. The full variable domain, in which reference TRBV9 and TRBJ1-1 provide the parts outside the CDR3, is DSGVTQTPKHLITATGQRVTLRCSPRSGDLSVYWYQQSLDQGLQFLIQYYNGEERAKGNILERFSAQQFPDLHSELNLSSLELGDSALYFCASSVDFTVNTEAFFGQGTRLTVV.

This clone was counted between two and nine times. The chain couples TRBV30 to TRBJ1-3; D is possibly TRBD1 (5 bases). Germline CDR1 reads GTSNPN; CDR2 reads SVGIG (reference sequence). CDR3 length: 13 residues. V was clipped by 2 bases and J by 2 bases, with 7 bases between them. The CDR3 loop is CAWSRGTGNTIYF. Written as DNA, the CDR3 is TGTGCCTGGAGTAGGGGTACTGGAAACACCATATATTTT.

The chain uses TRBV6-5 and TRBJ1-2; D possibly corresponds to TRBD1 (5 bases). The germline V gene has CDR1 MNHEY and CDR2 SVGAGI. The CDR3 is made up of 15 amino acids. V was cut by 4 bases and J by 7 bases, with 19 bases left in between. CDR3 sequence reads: CASSFRQNHRSGYTF. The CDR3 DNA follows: TGTGCCAGCAGTTTTCGACAGAATCATCGCTCTGGCTACACCTTC.

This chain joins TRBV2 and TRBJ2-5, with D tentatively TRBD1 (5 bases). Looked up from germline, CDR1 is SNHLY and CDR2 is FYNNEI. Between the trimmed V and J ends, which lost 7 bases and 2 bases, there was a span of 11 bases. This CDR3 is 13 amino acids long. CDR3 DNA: TGTGCCAGCAACCGACAGCCTCAAGAGACCCAGTACTTC. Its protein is CASNRQPQETQYF.

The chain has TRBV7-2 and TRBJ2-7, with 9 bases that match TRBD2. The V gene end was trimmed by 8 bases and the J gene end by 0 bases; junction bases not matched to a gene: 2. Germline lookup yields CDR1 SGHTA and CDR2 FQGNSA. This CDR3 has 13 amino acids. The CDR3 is CASGGGGSYEQYF. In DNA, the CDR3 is TGTGCCAGCGGCGGGGGGGGCTCCTACGAGCAGTACTTC.

The CDR3 DNA follows: TGTGCCAGCAGTCCGACAGGGATGAACACTGAAGCTTTCTTT. Encoded protein: CASSPTGMNTEAFF. The chain is built from TRBV25-1 and TRBJ1-1, with 7 nucleotides matching TRBD1. Germline CDR1 reads MGHDK; CDR2 reads SYGVNS. This CDR3 region has 14 residues. Germline trimming cut 5 bases from V and 0 bases from J; bases unmatched to any gene: 3.

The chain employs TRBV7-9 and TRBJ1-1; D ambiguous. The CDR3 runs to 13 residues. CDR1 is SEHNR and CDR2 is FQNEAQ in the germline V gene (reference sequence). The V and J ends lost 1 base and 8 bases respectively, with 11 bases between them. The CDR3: CASSLVTDTEAFF. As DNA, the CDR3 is TGTGCCAGCAGCTTAGTGACTGATACCGAAGCTTTCTTT.

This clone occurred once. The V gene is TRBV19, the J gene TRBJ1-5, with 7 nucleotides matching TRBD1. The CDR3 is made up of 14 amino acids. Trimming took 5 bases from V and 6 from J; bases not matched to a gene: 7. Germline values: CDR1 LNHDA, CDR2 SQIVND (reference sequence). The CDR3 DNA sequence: TGTGCCAGTAGTTTTTTGACAGGGAGTCAGCCCCAGCATTTT. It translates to CASSFLTGSQPQHF. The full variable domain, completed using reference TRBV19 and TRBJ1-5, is DGGITQSPKYLFRKEGQNVTLSCEQNLNHDAMYWYRQDPGQGLRLIYYSQIVNDFQKGDIAEGYSVSREKKESFPLTVTSAQKNPTAFYLCASSFLTGSQPQHFGDGTRLSIL.

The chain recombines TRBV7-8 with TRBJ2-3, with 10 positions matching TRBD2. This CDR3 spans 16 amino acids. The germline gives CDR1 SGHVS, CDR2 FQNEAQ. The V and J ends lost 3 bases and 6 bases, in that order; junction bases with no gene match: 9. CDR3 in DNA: TGTGCCAGCAGCTTGTCCAGCGGGGGGGCCGGGGATACGCAGTATTTT. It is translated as CASSLSSGGAGDTQYF.

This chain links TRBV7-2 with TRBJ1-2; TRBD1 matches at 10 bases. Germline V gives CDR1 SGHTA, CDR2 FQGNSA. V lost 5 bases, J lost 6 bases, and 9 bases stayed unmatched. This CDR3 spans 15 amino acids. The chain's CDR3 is CASSPPGTGADGYTF. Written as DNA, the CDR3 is TGTGCCAGCAGCCCTCCCGGGACAGGGGCCGATGGCTACACCTTC.

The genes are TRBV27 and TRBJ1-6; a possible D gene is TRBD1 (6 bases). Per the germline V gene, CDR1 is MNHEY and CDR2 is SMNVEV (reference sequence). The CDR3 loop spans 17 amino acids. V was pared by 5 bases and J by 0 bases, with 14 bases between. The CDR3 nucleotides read TGTGCCAGCAGTCTCCGACAGGCACCCTCCTATAATTCACCCCTCCACTTT. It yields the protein CASSLRQAPSYNSPLHF.

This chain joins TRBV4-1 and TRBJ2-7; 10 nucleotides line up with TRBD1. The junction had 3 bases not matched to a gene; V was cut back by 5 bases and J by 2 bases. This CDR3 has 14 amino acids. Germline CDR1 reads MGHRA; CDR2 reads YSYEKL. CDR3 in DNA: TGCGCCAGCAGCGGGGGACAGGGGCCCTACGAGCAGTACTTC. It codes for CASSGGQGPYEQYF.

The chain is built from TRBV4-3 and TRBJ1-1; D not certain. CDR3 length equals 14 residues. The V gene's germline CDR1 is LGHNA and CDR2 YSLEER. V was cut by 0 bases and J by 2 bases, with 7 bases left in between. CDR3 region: CASSQDSGNTEAFF. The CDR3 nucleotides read TGCGCCAGCAGCCAAGATTCAGGTAACACTGAAGCTTTCTTT.

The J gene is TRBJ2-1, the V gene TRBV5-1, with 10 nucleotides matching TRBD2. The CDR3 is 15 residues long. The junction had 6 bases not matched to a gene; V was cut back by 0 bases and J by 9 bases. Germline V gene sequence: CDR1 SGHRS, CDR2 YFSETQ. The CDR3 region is CASSLALAGAGEQFF. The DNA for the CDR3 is TGCGCCAGCAGCTTGGCTCTAGCGGGAGCTGGTGAGCAGTTCTTC.

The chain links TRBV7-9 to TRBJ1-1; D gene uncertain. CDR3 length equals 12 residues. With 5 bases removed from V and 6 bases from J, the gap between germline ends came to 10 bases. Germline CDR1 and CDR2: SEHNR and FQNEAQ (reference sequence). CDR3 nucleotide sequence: TGTGCCAGCAGCCGATTAGAAGCTGAAGCTTTCTTT. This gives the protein CASSRLEAEAFF.

The CDR3 region is CASSFFSHEQYF. The CDR3 DNA follows: TGTGCCAGCAGTTTCTTCAGCCACGAGCAGTACTTC. This rearrangement joins TRBV28 to TRBJ2-7; no firm D call. Germline CDR1 and CDR2: MDHEN and SYDVKM. Trimming removed 3 bases from V and 5 bases from J, with 8 bases in between. CDR3 length: 12 residues.

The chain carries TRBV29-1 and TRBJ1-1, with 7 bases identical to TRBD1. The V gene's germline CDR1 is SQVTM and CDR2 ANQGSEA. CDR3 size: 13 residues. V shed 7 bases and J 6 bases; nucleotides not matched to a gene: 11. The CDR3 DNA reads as TGCAGCGGCCAGGGGGGAGGGTCCCCTGAAGCTTTCTTT. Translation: CSGQGGGSPEAFF. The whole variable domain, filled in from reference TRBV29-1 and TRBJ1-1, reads SAVISQKPSRDICQRGTSLTIQCQVDSQVTMMFWYRQQPGQSLTLIATANQGSEATYESGFVIDKFPISRPNLTFSTLTVSNMSPEDSSIYLCSGQGGGSPEAFFGQGTRLTVV.

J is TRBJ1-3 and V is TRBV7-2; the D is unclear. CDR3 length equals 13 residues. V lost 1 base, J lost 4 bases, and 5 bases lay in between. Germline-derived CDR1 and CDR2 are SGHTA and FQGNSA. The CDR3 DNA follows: TGTGCCAGCAGCTTAGTGGGGGGAAACACCATATATTTT. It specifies CASSLVGGNTIYF.

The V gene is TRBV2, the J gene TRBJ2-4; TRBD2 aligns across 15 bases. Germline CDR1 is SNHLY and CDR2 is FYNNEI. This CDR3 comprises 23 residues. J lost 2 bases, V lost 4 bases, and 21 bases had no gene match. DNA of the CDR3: TGTGCCAGCAGTGTTAGTGGAGTAGACGAAGGACTAGCGGGAGGGCGGTCCAAAAACATTCAGTACTTC. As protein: CASSVSGVDEGLAGGRSKNIQYF.

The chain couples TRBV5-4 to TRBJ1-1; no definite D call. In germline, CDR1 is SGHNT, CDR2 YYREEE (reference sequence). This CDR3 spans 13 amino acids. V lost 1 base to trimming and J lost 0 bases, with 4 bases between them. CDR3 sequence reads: CASSLMMNTEAFF. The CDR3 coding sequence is TGTGCCAGCAGCTTGATGATGAACACTGAAGCTTTCTTT.

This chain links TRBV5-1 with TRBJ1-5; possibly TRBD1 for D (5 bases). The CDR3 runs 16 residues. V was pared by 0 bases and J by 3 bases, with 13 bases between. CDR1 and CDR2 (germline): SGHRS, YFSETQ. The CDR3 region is CASSLDGGAANQPQHF. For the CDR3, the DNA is TGCGCCAGCAGCTTGGACGGAGGGGCGGCCAATCAGCCCCAGCATTTT.

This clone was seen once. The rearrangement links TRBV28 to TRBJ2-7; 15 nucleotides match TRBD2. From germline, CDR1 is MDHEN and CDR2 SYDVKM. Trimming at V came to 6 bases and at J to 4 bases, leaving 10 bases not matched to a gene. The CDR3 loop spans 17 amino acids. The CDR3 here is CASSPWTSGRAAYEQYF. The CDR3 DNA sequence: TGTGCCAGCAGCCCCTGGACTAGCGGGAGGGCCGCGTACGAGCAGTACTTC.